Listed here are 2 T cell receptor beta chains from one sample, sequenced in a study of blood T cell repertoires in COVID-19. Libraries were prepared by immunoSEQ multiplex PCR; TCRdb keeps only in-frame clonotypes and omits some of them. In the table there are approximately 160,000 clones, over 75% of which are singletons. The sequenced sample consisted of PBMCs or T cells enriched from blood (not recorded which). All receptors come from a woman in her 50s who had recovered from COVID-19.

The chain carries TRBV14 and TRBJ1-1; TRBD1 aligns across 8 bases. This CDR3 contains 13 residues. Per germline, CDR1 SGHDN and CDR2 FVKESK. With V trimmed by 2 bases and J by 4 bases, 0 bases remained unmatched. CDR3 DNA sequence: TGTGCCAGCAGCCAAACAGGGGGCACTGAAGCTTTCTTT. It is translated as CASSQTGGTEAFF. The full variable domain, rest sourced from reference TRBV14 and TRBJ1-1, is EAGVTQFPSHSVIEKGQTVTLRCDPISGHDNLYWYRRVMGKEIKFLLHFVKESKQDESGMPNNRFLAERTGGTYSTLKVQPAELEDSGVYFCASSQTGGTEAFFGQGTRLTVV.

Note on this clone: Sequence at one end of the junction differs from germline and may be a read error. The gene calls are TRBV3-1 (or the pseudogene TRBV3-2) and TRBJ2-5; maybe TRBD2 (6 bases). The CDR3 extends over 13 amino acids. Germline V CDR1 and CDR2: LGHDT, YNNKEL (reference sequence). The CDR3 here is CASSEDGSGAQYF. CDR3 nucleotides: TGTGCCAGCAGCGAAGACGGATCGGGGGCCCAGTACTTC.